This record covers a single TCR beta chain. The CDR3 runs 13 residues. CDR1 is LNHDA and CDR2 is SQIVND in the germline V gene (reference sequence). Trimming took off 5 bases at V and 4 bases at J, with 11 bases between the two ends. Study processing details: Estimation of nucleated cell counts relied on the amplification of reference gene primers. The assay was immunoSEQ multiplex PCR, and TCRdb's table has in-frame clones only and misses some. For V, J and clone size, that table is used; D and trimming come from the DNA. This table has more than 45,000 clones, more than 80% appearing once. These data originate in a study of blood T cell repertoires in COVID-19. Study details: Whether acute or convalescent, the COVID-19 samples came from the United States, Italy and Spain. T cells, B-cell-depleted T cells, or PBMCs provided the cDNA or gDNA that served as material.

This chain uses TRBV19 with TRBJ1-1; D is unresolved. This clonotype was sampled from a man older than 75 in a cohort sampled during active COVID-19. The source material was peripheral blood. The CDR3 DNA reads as TGTGCCAGTAGTCCTTTTCAGGTCACTGAAGCTTTCTTT. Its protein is CASSPFQVTEAFF.